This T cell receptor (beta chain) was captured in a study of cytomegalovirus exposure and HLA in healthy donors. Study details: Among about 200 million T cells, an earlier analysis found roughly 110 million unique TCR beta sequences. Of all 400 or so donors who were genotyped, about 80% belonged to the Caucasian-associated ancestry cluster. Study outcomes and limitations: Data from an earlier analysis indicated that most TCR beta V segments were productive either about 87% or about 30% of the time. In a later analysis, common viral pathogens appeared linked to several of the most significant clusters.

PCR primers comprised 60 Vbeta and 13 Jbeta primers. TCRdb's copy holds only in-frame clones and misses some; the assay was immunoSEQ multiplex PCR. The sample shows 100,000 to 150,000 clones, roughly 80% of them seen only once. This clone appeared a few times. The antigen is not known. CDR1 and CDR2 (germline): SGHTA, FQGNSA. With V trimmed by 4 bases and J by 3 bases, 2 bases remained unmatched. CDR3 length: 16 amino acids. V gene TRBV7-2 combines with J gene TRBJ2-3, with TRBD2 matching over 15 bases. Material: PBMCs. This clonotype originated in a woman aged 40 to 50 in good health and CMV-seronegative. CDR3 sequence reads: CASSSGLAGGTDTQYF. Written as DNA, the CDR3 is TGTGCCAGCAGCTCCGGACTAGCGGGAGGGACAGATACGCAGTATTTT.